One sample yielded the 31 T cell receptor beta chains listed below, sequenced in a study of blood T cells in healthy people across ages. For the second PCR, which ran for about 7 to 11 cycles, a sample-barcoded 5' primer and a J-beta primer mix were used. TCRdb processed the 5' RACE reads anew with MiXCR; each CDR3 protein has one entry. The sample consists of almost 300,000 distinct CDR3 sequences, 25% to 30% of them appearing once. The source material was blood. These receptors were taken from a woman between 65 and 79 years old in good health.

The chain joins TRBV29-1 to TRBJ2-1; D is uncertain. CDR3 length: 15 residues. Germline-derived CDR1 and CDR2 are SQVTM and ANQGSEA. Trimming pared 7 bases from V and 0 bases from J, leaving 16 bases between. CDR3 loop: CSGLGRPSSYNEQFF. CDR3 nucleotide sequence: TGCAGCGGCCTGGGCCGCCCAAGCTCCTACAATGAGCAGTTCTTC.

The table lists this clonotype with a few counts. Without the conserved terminal phenylalanine or tryptophan, this CDR3 likely stems from a read error. The rearrangement uses TRBV7-2 and TRBJ1-2; D ambiguous. CDR3 length: 14 residues. V was trimmed by 7 bases and J by 5 bases, leaving 17 bases between them. The germline V gene encodes CDR1 SGHTA and CDR2 FQGNSA. CDR3 residues: CASTEGGGSYGYTL. The CDR3 DNA sequence: TGTGCCAGCACCGAAGGCGGAGGGAGTTATGGCTACACCCTC.

This clonotype was observed many times. The CDR3 here is CASTGTVSYEQYF. For the CDR3, the DNA is TGTGCCAGCACCGGGACCGTCTCCTACGAGCAGTACTTC. The chain couples TRBV28 to TRBJ2-5; D may correspond to TRBD1 or TRBD2 (5 bases each). The J call may be in error: the DNA end matches TRBJ2-7 better. CDR1 MDHEN and CDR2 SYDVKM come from the germline V gene. CDR3 size: 13 residues.

The chain carries TRBV2 and TRBJ2-4; D gene unclear. CDR3 length: 13 amino acids. CDR1 is SNHLY and CDR2 is FYNNEI in the germline V gene. Trimming took 4 bases from V and 11 from J, leaving 15 bases between them. The CDR3 bases are TGTGCCAGCAGTGGACCTTTTCACGGTGTTCAGTACTTC. Amino acid sequence: CASSGPFHGVQYF.

The chain couples TRBV20-1 to TRBJ2-5, with D maybe TRBD1 (5 bases). TRBJ2-1 matches the DNA end more closely, so the J call is doubtful. Germline V CDR1 and CDR2: DFQATT, SNEGSKA (reference sequence). CDR3 length equals 16 residues. CDR3 nucleotide sequence: TGCAGTGCTAGAGATGAGATGGGGCTTCACTACAATGAGCAGTTCTTC. This sequence encodes CSARDEMGLHYNEQFF.

J is TRBJ2-3 and V is TRBV29-1, with 7 bases fitting TRBD1. Germline values: CDR1 SQVTM, CDR2 ANQGSEA. J was trimmed by 3 bases and V by 7 bases; bases with no gene match: 7. The CDR3 totals 13 residues. The CDR3 nucleotides are TGCAGCGCCCTGACAGGGAAGACAGATACGCAGTATTTT. It encodes CSALTGKTDTQYF.

The CDR3 coding sequence is TGTGCCAGCAGCCCGACGGTGGCAGAGAACACTGAAGCTTTCTTT. Its translation is CASSPTVAENTEAFF. The V call is TRBV3-1, the J call TRBJ1-1; no clear D gene. The germline gives CDR1 LGHDT, CDR2 YNNKEL (reference sequence). V was trimmed by 4 bases and J by 1 base, leaving 13 bases between them. This CDR3 spans 15 amino acids.

This clonotype was detected only a few times. The chain joins TRBV4-1 to TRBJ1-5; the D is unclear. Between the trimmed V and J ends, which lost 0 bases and 3 bases, there was a span of 6 bases. The CDR3 totals 14 residues. The germline gives CDR1 MGHRA, CDR2 YSYEKL. The CDR3 DNA reads as TGCGCCAGCAGCCAAGATAATGTCAATCAGCCCCAGCATTTT. It is translated as CASSQDNVNQPQHF.

This chain joins TRBV20-1 and TRBJ2-5; TRBD2 aligns across 9 bases. J lost 3 bases, V lost 1 base, and 3 bases had no gene match. Germline assignment: CDR1 DFQATT and CDR2 SNEGSKA (reference sequence). CDR3 length: 14 amino acids. CDR3 DNA sequence: TGCAGTGCTAGAGTTGGGACTAGCAAAGAGACCCAGTACTTC. Translation gives CSARVGTSKETQYF.

V is TRBV28 and J is TRBJ1-1, with D unclear. CDR3 size: 11 residues. The V and J ends lost 8 bases and 4 bases respectively, with 8 bases between them. Germline V CDR1 and CDR2: MDHEN, SYDVKM. CDR3 residues: CASRRVTEAFF. As DNA, the CDR3 is TGTGCCAGCCGGAGGGTCACTGAAGCTTTCTTT.

The V call is TRBV2, the J call TRBJ2-5; the match to TRBD2 covers 12 bases. With V trimmed by 2 bases and J by 6 bases, 13 bases remained unmatched. This CDR3 is 18 amino acids long. The germline gives CDR1 SNHLY, CDR2 FYNNEI. The CDR3 loop is CASSEIGMLAGGEQTQYF. CDR3 in DNA: TGTGCCAGCAGTGAAATTGGGATGCTAGCGGGAGGGGAACAGACCCAGTACTTC.

The J gene is TRBJ2-7, the V gene TRBV28; the D gene is possibly TRBD1 (6 bases). Germline V CDR1 and CDR2: MDHEN, SYDVKM. The CDR3 sequence is 14 residues long. V was trimmed by 2 bases and J by 5 bases, leaving 13 bases between them. Written as DNA, the CDR3 is TGTGCCAGCAGTTTACCCGCAGGGGCGGACGAGCAGTACTTC. As protein: CASSLPAGADEQYF.

Of note for this clonotype: A much larger clone differs from this one at a single base, so this may be a read error. The chain uses TRBV7-6 and TRBJ2-5; TRBD2 agrees at 9 bases. CDR3 length equals 14 residues. From germline, CDR1 is SGHVS and CDR2 FNYEAQ. The CDR3 spells CASSPLAGSNEQLF. The CDR3 nucleotides are TGTGCCAGCAGCCCTCTAGCGGGAAGCAATGAGCAGCTCTTC.

This chain connects TRBV10-2 to TRBJ2-1; tentative D call: TRBD1 (5 bases). Germline CDR1 WSHSY, CDR2 SAAADI. V was pared by 7 bases and J by 5 bases, with 9 bases between. The CDR3 has 12 amino acids. CDR3 protein: CASKDTDNEQFF. CDR3 nucleotides: TGCGCCAGCAAGGACACAGACAATGAGCAGTTCTTC.

The chain carries TRBV7-2 and TRBJ2-7; D is ambiguous. Looked up from germline, CDR1 is SGHTA and CDR2 is FQGNSA. Trimming removed 3 bases from V and 6 bases from J, with 12 bases in between. CDR3 length equals 13 residues. The CDR3 coding sequence is TGTGCCAGCAGCTTTGTCGTGACGCGCGAGCAGTACTTC. Its translation: CASSFVVTREQYF.

This clonotype appeared a few times. V is TRBV12-5 and J is TRBJ2-5; D gene uncertain. This CDR3 has 16 residues. The germline CDR1 and CDR2 sequences are LGHNT and FRNRAP. V lost 0 bases and J 5 bases, leaving 16 bases between the germline ends. CDR3 sequence (DNA): TGTGCTAGTGGTTTGGTACTTCTGGGTGAGGAGGAGACCCAGTACTTC. It yields the protein CASGLVLLGEEETQYF.

This clonotype has more than one count but fewer than ten. The chain employs TRBV29-1 and TRBJ1-5; possibly TRBD1 for D (5 bases). V gave up 4 bases and J gave up 6 bases, with 10 bases separating them. The CDR3 has 12 amino acids. Germline CDR1 is SQVTM and CDR2 is ANQGSEA. CDR3 in amino acids: CSVGGDGQPQHF. The CDR3 DNA is TGCAGCGTTGGAGGGGACGGTCAGCCCCAGCATTTT.

This rearrangement joins TRBV18 to TRBJ1-5; TRBD1 agrees at 8 bases. This CDR3 spans 14 amino acids. V was pared by 3 bases and J by 4 bases, with 2 bases of the junction left unmatched. In germline, CDR1 is KGHSH, CDR2 LQKENI. The CDR3 nucleotides read TGTGCCAGCTCACCGGGACAGGAGAATCAGCCCCAGCATTTT. Amino acid sequence: CASSPGQENQPQHF.

This clonotype has more than one count but fewer than ten. The rearrangement uses TRBV6-2 or TRBV6-3 and TRBJ2-7; D perhaps matches TRBD1 (5 bases). The CDR3 loop spans 14 amino acids. Per the germline V gene, CDR1 is MNHEY and CDR2 is SVGEGT. V was trimmed by 3 bases and J by 3 bases, leaving 12 bases between them. CDR3 region: CASSYSGHHYEQYF. The CDR3 nucleotides read TGTGCCAGCAGTTATTCTGGACACCACTACGAGCAGTACTTC.

The chain recombines TRBV11-2 with TRBJ1-4; D unclear. Germline V CDR1 and CDR2: SGHAT, FQNNGV. There are 13 residues in the CDR3. Trimming removed 3 bases from V and 8 bases from J, with 10 bases in between. CDR3 nucleotide sequence: TGTGCCAGCAGCTTCCCCCCCCGGGAAAAACTGTTTTTT. Translated: CASSFPPREKLFF.

Of note for this clonotype: A read error may explain this, as a much larger clone is one base away. J is TRBJ2-5 and V is TRBV7-2; tentative D call: TRBD2 (6 bases). The end of the DNA aligns better with TRBJ2-7, so the J call may be wrong. In germline, CDR1 is SGHTA, CDR2 FQGNSA. The CDR3 length is 13 residues. In DNA form, the CDR3 reads TGTGCCGGCAGCTCCCACACGGAGGGCGAGCAGTACTTC. It encodes CAGSSHTEGEQYF.

This clonotype was detected only a few times. This chain links TRBV19 with TRBJ2-3; 9 bases fit TRBD2. The germline V gene has CDR1 LNHDA and CDR2 SQIVND (reference sequence). The V gene end was trimmed by 4 bases and the J gene end by 6 bases; junction bases not matched to a gene: 5. The CDR3 is 14 residues long. Written as DNA, the CDR3 is TGTGCCAGTAGTAAGGCGGGAGGGCTGGATACGCAGTATTTT. Its translation is CASSKAGGLDTQYF.

This clonotype was seen repeatedly, ten times or more. J is TRBJ1-2 and V is TRBV28; tentatively, D is TRBD1 (5 bases). The CDR3 has 13 amino acids. V dropped 6 bases and J dropped 12 bases, with 20 bases sitting between them. Germline V gene sequence: CDR1 MDHEN, CDR2 SYDVKM. The CDR3 is CASSRPPGRGDTF. In DNA form, the CDR3 reads TGTGCCAGCAGCCGACCGCCAGGGAGGGGTGACACCTTC.

The genes are TRBV14 and TRBJ2-1, with TRBD2 as a possible D gene (6 bases). The length of the CDR3 is 13 residues. The germline V gene encodes CDR1 SGHDN and CDR2 FVKESK. V was clipped by 8 bases and J by 6 bases, with 14 bases between them. The CDR3 sequence is CASRASAGNEQFF. The CDR3 DNA sequence: TGTGCCAGCCGGGCTAGCGCGGGCAATGAGCAGTTCTTC.

There are a few counts of this clonotype. The genes are TRBV4-1 and TRBJ2-7; D call uncertain. The V and J ends lost 0 bases and 2 bases respectively, with 17 bases between them. The germline V gene encodes CDR1 MGHRA and CDR2 YSYEKL. This CDR3 is built from 17 residues. DNA of the CDR3: TGCGCCAGCAGCCAAGAGCCTATCATCGACCAGGCCTACGAGCAGTACTTC. It is translated as CASSQEPIIDQAYEQYF.

V gene TRBV20-1 combines with J gene TRBJ2-7, with D perhaps TRBD2 (5 bases). This CDR3 has 13 amino acids. CDR1 and CDR2 from the germline V gene are DFQATT and SNEGSKA (reference sequence). V was shortened by 4 bases and J by 6 bases, with 16 bases between the two germline ends. The CDR3: CSAKEATQGEQYF. The CDR3, as DNA: TGCAGTGCTAAGGAGGCCACGCAAGGCGAGCAGTACTTC.

This chain joins TRBV18 and TRBJ2-7; 8 bases match TRBD2. The germline V gene encodes CDR1 KGHSH and CDR2 LQKENI. V lost 6 bases and J lost 0; bases outside the gene matches: 10. The CDR3 loop spans 16 amino acids. The CDR3 sequence is CASSPLGAGGSYEQYF. The CDR3 nucleotides read TGTGCCAGCTCTCCCCTTGGGGCGGGAGGCTCCTACGAGCAGTACTTC.

The genes are TRBV24-1 and TRBJ2-1; unclear D gene. Germline V gene data show CDR1 as KGHDR and CDR2 as SFDVKD. This CDR3 is 15 amino acids long. V was clipped by 3 bases and J by 3 bases, with 11 bases between them. The DNA of the CDR3 is TGTGCCACCAGTGATACAACCAACGTCTACAATGAGCAGTTCTTC. This sequence encodes CATSDTTNVYNEQFF.

This clonotype was observed at least ten times. V usage is TRBV6-1 and J usage is TRBJ2-4, with D perhaps TRBD1 (6 bases). CDR1 and CDR2 (germline): MNHNS, SASEGT. The CDR3 loop spans 13 amino acids. The V and J ends lost 5 bases and 8 bases respectively, with 13 bases between them. CDR3 coding DNA: TGTGCCAGCAGTAAGGGACAAACGGACATTCAGTACTTC. As protein: CASSKGQTDIQYF.

This clonotype was detected only a few times. The rearrangement links TRBV12-3 or TRBV12-4 to TRBJ1-5; weak D call: TRBD1 (5 bases). The CDR3 is made up of 15 amino acids. V lost 5 bases and J lost 3, with 14 bases in between. CDR3 residues: CASSLRDGFNQPQHF. The CDR3 DNA sequence: TGTGCCAGCAGTCTCCGGGACGGATTCAATCAGCCCCAGCATTTT.

This sequence joins TRBV28 and TRBJ2-7; 7 bases line up with TRBD2. Germline V gene data show CDR1 as MDHEN and CDR2 as SYDVKM. The CDR3 consists of 14 residues. J lost 7 bases, V lost 6 bases, and 12 bases had no gene match. The CDR3 sequence is CASRLGREIWEQYF. The CDR3, as DNA: TGTGCCAGCAGATTGGGGCGGGAGATTTGGGAGCAGTACTTC. The full variable domain, its missing parts supplied by reference TRBV28 and TRBJ2-7, is DVKVTQSSRYLVKRTGEKVFLECVQDMDHENMFWYRQDPGLGLRLIYFSYDVKMKEKGDIPEGYSVSREKKERFSLILESASTNQTSMYLCASRLGREIWEQYFGPGTRLTVT.